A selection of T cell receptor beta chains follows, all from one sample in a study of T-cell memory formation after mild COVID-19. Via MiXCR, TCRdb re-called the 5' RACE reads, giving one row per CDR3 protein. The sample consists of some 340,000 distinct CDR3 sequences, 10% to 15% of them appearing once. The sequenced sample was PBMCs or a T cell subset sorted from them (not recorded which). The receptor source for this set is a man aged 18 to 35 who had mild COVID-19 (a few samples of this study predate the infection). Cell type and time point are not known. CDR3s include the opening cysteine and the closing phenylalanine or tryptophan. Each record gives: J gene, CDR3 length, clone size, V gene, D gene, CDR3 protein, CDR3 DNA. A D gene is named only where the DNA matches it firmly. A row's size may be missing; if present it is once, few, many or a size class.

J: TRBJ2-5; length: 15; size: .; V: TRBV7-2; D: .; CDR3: CASSGTPTGQETQYF; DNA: TGTGCCAGCAGCGGAACCCCAACCGGCCAAGAGACCCAGTACTTC
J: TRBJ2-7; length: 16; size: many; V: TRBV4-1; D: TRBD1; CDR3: CASSLKTGGAVHEQYF; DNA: TGCGCCAGCAGCCTAAAAACAGGGGGCGCGGTCCACGAGCAGTACTTC
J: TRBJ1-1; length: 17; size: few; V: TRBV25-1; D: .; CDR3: CASGAHRGGGADTEAFF; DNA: TGTGCCAGCGGGGCCCATCGCGGGGGTGGCGCGGACACTGAAGCTTTCTTT
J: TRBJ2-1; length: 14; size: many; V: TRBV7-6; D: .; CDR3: CASSTEGFGNEQFF; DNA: TGTGCCAGCTCAACCGAGGGGTTCGGCAATGAGCAGTTCTTC
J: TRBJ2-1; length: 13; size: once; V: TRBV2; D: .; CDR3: CASSESGFHEQFF; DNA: TGTGCCAGCAGTGAAAGTGGATTCCATGAGCAGTTCTTC
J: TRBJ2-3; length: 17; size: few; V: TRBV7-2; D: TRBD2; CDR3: CASSLISTSGGTDTQYF; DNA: TGTGCCAGCAGCTTGATATCGACTAGCGGGGGCACAGATACGCAGTATTTT
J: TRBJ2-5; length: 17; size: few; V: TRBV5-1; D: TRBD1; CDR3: CASSYTGTGTDQETQYF; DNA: TGCGCCAGCAGCTATACCGGGACAGGGACAGACCAAGAGACCCAGTACTTC
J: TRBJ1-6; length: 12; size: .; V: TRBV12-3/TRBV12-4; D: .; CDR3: CASSLDGAALHF; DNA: TGTGCCAGCAGTCTGGACGGTGCGGCCCTCCACTTT
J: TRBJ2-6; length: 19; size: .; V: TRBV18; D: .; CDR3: CASSPPDASGYSGANVLTF; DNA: TGTGCCAGCTCACCACCGGATGCGAGCGGTTACTCTGGGGCCAACGTCCTGACTTTC
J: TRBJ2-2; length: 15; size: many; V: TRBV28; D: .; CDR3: CASSLEGGITGELFF; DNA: TGTGCCAGCAGTTTAGAGGGGGGAATCACCGGGGAGCTGTTTTTT
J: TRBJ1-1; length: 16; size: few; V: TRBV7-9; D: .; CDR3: CASSPDADRPNTEAFF; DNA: TGTGCCAGCAGCCCTGACGCCGACAGACCAAACACTGAAGCTTTCTTT
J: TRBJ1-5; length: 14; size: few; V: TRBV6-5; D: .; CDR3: CASSLGPGDQPQHF; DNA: TGTGCCAGCAGTTTGGGCCCGGGTGACCAGCCCCAGCATTTT
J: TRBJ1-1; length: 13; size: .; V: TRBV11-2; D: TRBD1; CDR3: CASRDRGYTEAFF; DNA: TGTGCCAGCAGAGACAGGGGATACACTGAAGCTTTCTTT
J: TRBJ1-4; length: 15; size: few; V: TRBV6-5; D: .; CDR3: CASSYSLETNEKLFF; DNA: TGTGCCAGCAGTTACTCGCTGGAAACTAATGAAAAACTGTTTTTT
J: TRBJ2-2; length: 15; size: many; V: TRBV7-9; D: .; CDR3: CASSRLSPDTGELFF; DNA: TGTGCCAGCAGCCGACTTAGTCCCGACACCGGGGAGCTGTTTTTT
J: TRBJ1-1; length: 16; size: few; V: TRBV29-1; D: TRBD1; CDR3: CSVLTRDRGLGTEAFF; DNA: TGCAGCGTTTTAACCCGGGACAGGGGGCTCGGCACTGAAGCTTTCTTT
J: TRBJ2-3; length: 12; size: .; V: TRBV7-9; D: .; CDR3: CASSSEWDTQYF; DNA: TGTGCCAGCAGTTCAGAGTGGGATACGCAGTATTTT
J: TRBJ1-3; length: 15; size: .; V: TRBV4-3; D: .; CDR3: CASSQEGAGRNTIYF; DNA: TGCGCCAGCAGCCAAGAAGGAGCAGGGAGAAACACCATATATTTT
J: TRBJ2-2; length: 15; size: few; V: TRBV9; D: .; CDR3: CASSLQGRDTGELFF; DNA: TGTGCCAGCAGCTTACAGGGTAGGGACACCGGGGAGCTGTTTTTT
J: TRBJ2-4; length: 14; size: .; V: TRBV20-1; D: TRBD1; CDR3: CSARQGARANIQYF; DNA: TGCAGTGCTAGACAGGGGGCGCGGGCAAACATTCAGTACTTC
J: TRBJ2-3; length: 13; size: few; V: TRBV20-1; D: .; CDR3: CSAREGPTDTQYF; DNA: TGCAGTGCTAGAGAGGGGCCCACAGATACGCAGTATTTT
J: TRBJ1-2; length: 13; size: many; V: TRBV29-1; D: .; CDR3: CSVEGGQVYGYTF; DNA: TGCAGCGTTGAGGGGGGGCAAGTCTATGGCTACACCTTC
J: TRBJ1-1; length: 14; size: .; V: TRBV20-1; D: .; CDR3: CSARGIQGRTEAFF; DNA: TGCAGTGCTAGAGGTATTCAGGGGAGGACTGAAGCTTTCTTT
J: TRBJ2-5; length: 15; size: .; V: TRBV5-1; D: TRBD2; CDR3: CASSRLAGSGETQYF; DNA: TGCGCCAGCAGCCGACTAGCTGGGAGTGGAGAGACCCAGTACTTC
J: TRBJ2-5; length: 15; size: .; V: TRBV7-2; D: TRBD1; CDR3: CASSTGQGLGETQYF; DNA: TGTGCCAGCAGCACCGGACAGGGTTTGGGGGAGACCCAGTACTTC
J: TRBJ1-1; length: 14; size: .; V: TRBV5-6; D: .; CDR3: CASSPAPLNTEAFF; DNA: TGTGCCAGCAGCCCCGCCCCGTTGAACACTGAAGCTTTCTTT
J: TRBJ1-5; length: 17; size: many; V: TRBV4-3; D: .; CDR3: CASSQDYRGGSNQPQHF; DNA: TGCGCCAGCAGCCAAGACTATCGGGGAGGGAGCAATCAGCCCCAGCATTTT
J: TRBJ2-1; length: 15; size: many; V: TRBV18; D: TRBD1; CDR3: CASSPGTGSYNEQFF; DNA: TGTGCCAGCTCACCCGGGACAGGGTCCTACAATGAGCAGTTCTTC
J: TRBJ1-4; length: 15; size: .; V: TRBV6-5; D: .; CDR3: CASSSNQATNEKLFF; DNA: TGTGCCAGCAGTTCTAACCAAGCAACTAATGAAAAACTGTTTTTT
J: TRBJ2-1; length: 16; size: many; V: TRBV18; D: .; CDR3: CASSPKSRQQGNEQFF; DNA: TGTGCCAGCTCACCAAAATCGCGCCAGCAAGGAAATGAGCAGTTCTTC
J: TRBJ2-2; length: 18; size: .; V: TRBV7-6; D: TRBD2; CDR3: CASSSTTSGGKEVGKLFF; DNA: TGTGCCAGCAGCTCAACGACTAGCGGGGGGAAGGAGGTCGGAAAGCTGTTTTTT
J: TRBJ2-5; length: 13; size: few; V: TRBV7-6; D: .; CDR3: CTSTFRQQETQYF; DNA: TGTACCAGCACGTTCAGGCAACAAGAGACCCAGTACTTC
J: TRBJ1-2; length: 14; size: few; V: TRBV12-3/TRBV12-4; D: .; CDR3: CASSLDPLGYGYTF; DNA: TGTGCCAGCAGTTTAGACCCGCTCGGCTATGGCTACACCTTC
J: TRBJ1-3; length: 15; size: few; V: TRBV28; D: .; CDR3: CASSFRGAGGNTIYF; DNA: TGTGCCAGCAGTTTCCGGGGGGCTGGTGGAAACACCATATATTTT
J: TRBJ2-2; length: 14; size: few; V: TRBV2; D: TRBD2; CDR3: CASSEGLRAGELFF; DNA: TGTGCCAGCAGCGAGGGACTAAGGGCCGGGGAGCTGTTTTTT
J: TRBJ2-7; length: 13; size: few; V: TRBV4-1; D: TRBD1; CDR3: CASSRSQGDEQYF; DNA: TGCGCCAGCAGCCGATCACAGGGGGACGAGCAGTACTTC
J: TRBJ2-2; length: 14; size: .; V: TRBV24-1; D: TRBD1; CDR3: CATSGDRLTGELFF; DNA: TGTGCCACCAGTGGGGACAGACTCACCGGGGAGCTGTTTTTT
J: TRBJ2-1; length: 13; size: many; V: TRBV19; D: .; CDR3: CASSIFHGDEQFF; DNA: TGTGCCAGTAGTATCTTTCACGGCGATGAGCAGTTCTTC
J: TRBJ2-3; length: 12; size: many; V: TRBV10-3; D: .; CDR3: CAISESRDTQYF; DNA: TGTGCCATCAGTGAGTCGAGGGATACGCAGTATTTT
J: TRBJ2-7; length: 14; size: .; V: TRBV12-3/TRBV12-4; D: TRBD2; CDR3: CASSPRNGGNEQYF; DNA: TGTGCCAGCAGCCCCAGAAACGGGGGGAACGAGCAGTACTTC
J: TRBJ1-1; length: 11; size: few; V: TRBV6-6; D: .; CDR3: CATQGGTEAFF; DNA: TGTGCCACACAGGGAGGTACTGAAGCTTTCTTT
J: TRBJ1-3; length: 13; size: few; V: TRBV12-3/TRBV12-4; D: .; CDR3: CASMGNGGNTIYF; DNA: TGTGCCAGCATGGGTAACGGTGGAAACACCATATATTTT
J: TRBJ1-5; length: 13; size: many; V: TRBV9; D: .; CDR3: CASSFGHNQPQHF; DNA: TGTGCCAGCAGCTTTGGACACAATCAGCCCCAGCATTTT
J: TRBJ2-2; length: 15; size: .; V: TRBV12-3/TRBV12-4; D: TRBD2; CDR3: CASRTGTSRTGELFF; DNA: TGTGCCAGCAGAACCGGGACTAGCCGCACCGGGGAGCTGTTTTTT
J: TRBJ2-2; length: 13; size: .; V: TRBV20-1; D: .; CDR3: CSASEENTGELFF; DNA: TGCAGTGCTAGTGAAGAGAACACCGGGGAGCTGTTTTTT
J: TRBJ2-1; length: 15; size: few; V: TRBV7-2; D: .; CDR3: CASSLWAGGRNEQFF; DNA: TGTGCCAGCAGCTTATGGGCAGGGGGGAGGAATGAGCAGTTCTTC
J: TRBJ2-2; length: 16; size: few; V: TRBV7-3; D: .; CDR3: CASSLSGASNTGELFF; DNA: TGTGCCAGCAGCTTATCTGGGGCATCGAACACCGGGGAGCTGTTTTTT
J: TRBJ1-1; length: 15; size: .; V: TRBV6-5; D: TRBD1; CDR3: CASRAGTGVNTEAFF; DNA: TGTGCCAGCAGGGCCGGGACAGGGGTAAACACTGAAGCTTTCTTT
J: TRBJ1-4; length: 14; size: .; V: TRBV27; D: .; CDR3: CASSSGRDNEKLFF; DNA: TGTGCCAGCAGTTCGGGTAGGGATAATGAAAAACTGTTTTTT
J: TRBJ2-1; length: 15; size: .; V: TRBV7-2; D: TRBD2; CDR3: CASSLSGGYHNEQFF; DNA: TGTGCCAGCAGCCTCAGCGGGGGGTACCACAATGAGCAGTTCTTC
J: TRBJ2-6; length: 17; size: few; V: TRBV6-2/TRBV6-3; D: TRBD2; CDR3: CASRESGTVSGANVLTF; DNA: TGTGCCAGCAGGGAGAGCGGGACGGTTTCTGGGGCCAACGTCCTGACTTTC
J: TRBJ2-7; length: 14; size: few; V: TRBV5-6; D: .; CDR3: CASSSTSEAYEQYF; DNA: TGTGCCAGCAGCTCAACCTCAGAGGCCTACGAGCAGTACTTC
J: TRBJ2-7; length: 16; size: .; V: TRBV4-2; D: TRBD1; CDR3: CASSQPDRRSSYEQYF; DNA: TGTGCCAGCAGCCAACCGGACAGGAGGAGCTCCTACGAGCAGTACTTC